This T cell receptor beta chain was recorded in a study of OX40 agonist ivuxolimab in advanced cancers. Study information: Patients were treated with intravenous ivuxolimab, dosed at 0.01 to 10 mg/kg and infused every 2 weeks. Participants averaged roughly 57 years of age (range 23 to 79) and were around 80% male.

This table comes from immunoSEQ multiplex PCR, and its TCRdb copy is limited to in-frame clones, with some not included. The sample contains fewer than 80,000 clones, approximately 86% of which appear only once. This clone was detected only a few times. The CDR3 sequence is 14 residues long. V was pared by 5 bases and J by 4 bases, with 7 bases of the junction left unmatched. Germline V gene sequence: CDR1 SEHNR, CDR2 FQNEAQ (reference sequence). Researchers took blood at baseline, on cycle 4 day 1, and on cycle 7 day 1. The receptor's source is an adult with an advanced solid tumor such as melanoma, head and neck, liver or kidney cancer. The rearrangement uses TRBV7-9 and TRBJ1-1; 7 positions agree with TRBD1. The sequencing used CD4+ or CD8+ T cells sorted from blood, collected in a trial of the OX40 agonist ivuxolimab. In DNA, the CDR3 is TGTGCCAGCAGCGCTACACAGGGGATCACTGAAGCTTTCTTT. It yields the protein CASSATQGITEAFF.